A single sample gave rise to the 22 T cell receptor beta chains below, sequenced in a study of monozygotic twins with inflammatory bowel disease. TCRdb reprocessed the 5' RACE reads, with one entry per CDR3 protein and no DNA. This sample's table has about 210,000 distinct CDR3 sequences. The material sequenced was blood. Receptors were obtained from a human donor with ulcerative colitis or Crohn's disease, or a healthy co-twin of an affected twin (not recorded which).

The rearrangement joins TRBV5-1 to TRBJ2-7. The CDR3 has 13 amino acids. CDR1 and CDR2 from the germline V gene are SGHRS and YFSETQ. The CDR3 is CASSLKVNYEQYF. The whole variable domain, filled in from reference TRBV5-1 and TRBJ2-7, reads KAGVTQTPRYLIKTRGQQVTLSCSPISGHRSVSWYQQTPGQGLQFLFEYFSETQRNKGNFPGRFSGRQFSNSRSEMNVSTLELGDSALYLCASSLKVNYEQYFGPGTRLTVT.

The chain combines TRBV6-1 with TRBJ1-5. The CDR3 is 15 residues long. Germline assignment: CDR1 MNHNS and CDR2 SASEGT. CDR3 residues: CASTRDSVKGQPQHF.

The V gene is TRBV10-3, the J gene TRBJ1-2; as DNA is missing, the TRBD1 call by TCRdb cannot be tested. CDR1 ENHRY and CDR2 SYGVKD come from the germline V gene. The CDR3 is 14 residues long. CDR3 residues: CAIGREQGAYGYTF.

The V call is TRBV11-1, the J call TRBJ2-3; the D call of TRBD2 rests on TCRdb alone, since no DNA is present to check it. The CDR3 has 18 residues. Germline V CDR1 and CDR2: SGHAT, FQDESV (reference sequence). This CDR3 reads CASSSIRLAGKNTDTQYF.

This chain uses TRBV7-9 with TRBJ2-5. CDR1 is SEHNR, CDR2 FQNEAQ, per germline (reference sequence). The CDR3 covers 13 residues. The CDR3 loop is CASSRSVQETQYF.

The CDR3 loop reads CASSRLGGGSPRSYNEQFF. The rearrangement uses TRBV5-1 and TRBJ2-1; as DNA is missing, the TRBD2 call by TCRdb cannot be tested. Germline V gene lookup returns CDR1 SGHRS and CDR2 YFSETQ. The CDR3 runs 19 residues. Filled out from reference TRBV5-1 and TRBJ2-1, the complete variable domain reads KAGVTQTPRYLIKTRGQQVTLSCSPISGHRSVSWYQQTPGQGLQFLFEYFSETQRNKGNFPGRFSGRQFSNSRSEMNVSTLELGDSALYLCASSRLGGGSPRSYNEQFFGPGTRLTVL.

The chain joins TRBV6-5 to TRBJ2-7; absent DNA, TCRdb's TRBD1 call cannot be checked. This CDR3 spans 13 amino acids. Germline V gene lookup returns CDR1 MNHEY and CDR2 SVGAGI. The CDR3 protein is CASSWDTPYEQYF.

The chain links TRBV6-5 to TRBJ1-1. The V gene's germline CDR1 is MNHEY and CDR2 SVGAGI. This CDR3 is built from 13 residues. The CDR3 spells CASSYFPPGEAFF.

This chain uses TRBV19 with TRBJ1-2. The CDR3 covers 13 residues. The germline CDR1 and CDR2 sequences are LNHDA and SQIVND (reference sequence). The CDR3 loop is CASSINSNYGYTF.

The chain employs TRBV2 and TRBJ1-6; TCRdb gives TRBD1 as the D gene, but with no DNA this cannot be confirmed. The germline gives CDR1 SNHLY, CDR2 FYNNEI. The CDR3 is made up of 16 amino acids. CDR3 loop: CASSEDTRGWDSPLHF.

This chain uses TRBV19 with TRBJ2-6; TCRdb proposes TRBD1, but this gene call is untestable without DNA. The CDR3 covers 18 residues. Per germline, CDR1 LNHDA and CDR2 SQIVND (reference sequence). This chain's CDR3 is CASSSRAPQTPGANVLTF.

The chain uses TRBV6-1 and TRBJ1-3; no DNA is available, so the TRBD1 call from TCRdb remains unchecked. From germline, CDR1 is MNHNS and CDR2 SASEGT. The CDR3 consists of 14 residues. The CDR3 protein is CASIDRGSGNTIYF.

The chain couples TRBV5-1 to TRBJ1-2; TCRdb names TRBD1, which stays unverified in the absence of DNA. CDR3 size: 14 residues. Germline CDR1 and CDR2: SGHRS and YFSETQ. The CDR3 is CASSFRQGEDGYTF.

The chain recombines TRBV5-1 with TRBJ1-2. From germline, CDR1 is SGHRS and CDR2 YFSETQ. This CDR3 region has 14 residues. Here the CDR3 reads CASRALTEVYGYTF.

The chain uses TRBV3-1 and TRBJ2-2; TCRdb names TRBD1, which stays unverified in the absence of DNA. Germline V gene lookup returns CDR1 LGHDT and CDR2 YNNKEL (reference sequence). This CDR3 is built from 16 residues. CDR3 in amino acids: CASSAEGRRNTGELFF.

The chain links TRBV20-1 to TRBJ2-3; there is no DNA to check the TCRdb D call of TRBD2. CDR1 DFQATT and CDR2 SNEGSKA come from the germline V gene (reference sequence). The CDR3 is 14 residues long. The CDR3 here is CSARKAGRTDTQYF.

V usage is TRBV5-1 and J usage is TRBJ1-1. This CDR3 has 12 residues. Germline values: CDR1 SGHRS, CDR2 YFSETQ. The CDR3 loop is CASSGVNTEAFF.

V is TRBV4-1 and J is TRBJ2-3. The V gene's germline CDR1 is MGHRA and CDR2 YSYEKL. The CDR3 runs to 14 residues. The CDR3 loop is CASSFGPRTDTQYF.

This chain links TRBV6-1 with TRBJ2-3; the D call from TCRdb, TRBD2, cannot be confirmed without DNA. Per the germline V gene, CDR1 is MNHNS and CDR2 is SASEGT. The CDR3 sequence is 15 residues long. CDR3 protein: CASSETSGGADTQYF.

The rearrangement links TRBV5-1 to TRBJ2-7; TCRdb proposes TRBD2, but this gene call is untestable without DNA. In germline, CDR1 is SGHRS, CDR2 YFSETQ. The length of the CDR3 is 15 residues. CDR3 residues: CASSPRTSGLSEQYF. The full variable domain, completed using reference TRBV5-1 and TRBJ2-7, is KAGVTQTPRYLIKTRGQQVTLSCSPISGHRSVSWYQQTPGQGLQFLFEYFSETQRNKGNFPGRFSGRQFSNSRSEMNVSTLELGDSALYLCASSPRTSGLSEQYFGPGTRLTVT.

The CDR3 sequence: CSARRTTGGQETQYF. The V and J genes are TRBV20-1 and TRBJ2-5; TCRdb's D gene call, TRBD1, goes unchecked for lack of DNA. Germline CDR1 and CDR2: DFQATT and SNEGSKA (reference sequence). This CDR3 has 15 amino acids.

V and J are TRBV12-3 or TRBV12-4 and TRBJ1-5; the D gene TCRdb calls, TRBD1, cannot be checked with no DNA. The CDR3 totals 15 residues. The CDR3 reads CASSPGVGANQPQHF.